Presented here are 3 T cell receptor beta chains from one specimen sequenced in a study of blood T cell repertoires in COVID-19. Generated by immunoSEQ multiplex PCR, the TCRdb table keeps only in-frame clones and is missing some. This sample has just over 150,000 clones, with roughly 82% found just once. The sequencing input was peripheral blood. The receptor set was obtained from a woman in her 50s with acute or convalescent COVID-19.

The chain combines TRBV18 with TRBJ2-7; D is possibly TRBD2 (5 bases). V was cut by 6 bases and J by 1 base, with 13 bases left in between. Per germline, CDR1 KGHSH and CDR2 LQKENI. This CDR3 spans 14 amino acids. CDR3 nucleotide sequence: TGTGCCAGCTCCGAGGGCAGCTATTCCTACGAGCAGTACTTC. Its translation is CASSEGSYSYEQYF.

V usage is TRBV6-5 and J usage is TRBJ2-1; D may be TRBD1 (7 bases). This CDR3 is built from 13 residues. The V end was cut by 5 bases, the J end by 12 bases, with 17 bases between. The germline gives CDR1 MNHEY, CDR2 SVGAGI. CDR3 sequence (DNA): TGTGCCAGCAGTAGTATCAGGGGGGATAGGCAGTTCTTC. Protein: CASSSIRGDRQFF.

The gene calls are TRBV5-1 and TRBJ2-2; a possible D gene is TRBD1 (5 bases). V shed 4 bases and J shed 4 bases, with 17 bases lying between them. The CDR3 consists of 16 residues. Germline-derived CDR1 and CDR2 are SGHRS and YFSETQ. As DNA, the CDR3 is TGCGCCAGCAGCGCCCAGGGTGTGGCCGCCACCGGGGAGCTGTTTTTT. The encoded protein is CASSAQGVAATGELFF.